The 28 T cell receptor beta chains given below trace back to one sample, sequenced in a study of cytomegalovirus exposure and HLA in healthy donors. The PCR had 60 Vbeta and 13 Jbeta primers. Produced via immunoSEQ multiplex PCR; TCRdb's table is partial and in-frame only. The profile shows 160,000 or so clones, 82% of them singletons. Specimen: PBMCs. These receptors all come from a woman aged 45-59 years in good health and CMV-seronegative.

This clone showed up just a few times. V and J are TRBV28 and TRBJ2-5, with 9 bases identical to TRBD1. Trimming removed 2 bases from V and 7 bases from J; junction bases left unmatched: 8. CDR1 is MDHEN and CDR2 is SYDVKM in the germline V gene. This CDR3 comprises 15 residues. This chain's CDR3 is CASSLPTGGLGTQYF. The CDR3 coding sequence is TGTGCCAGCAGTTTACCGACAGGGGGGTTGGGGACCCAGTACTTC.

J is TRBJ2-7 and V is TRBV10-1; 12 nucleotides agree with TRBD1. The J segment lost 8 bases and the V segment lost 3 bases, leaving 2 bases of the junction unmatched. The CDR3 is made up of 13 amino acids. Per the germline V gene, CDR1 is WNHNN and CDR2 is SYGVQD (reference sequence). DNA of the CDR3: TGCGCCAGCAGTGACGGGACAGGGGGCAAGCAGTACTTC. Amino acid sequence: CASSDGTGGKQYF.

The chain employs TRBV30 and TRBJ2-4, with D uncertain. Deletions cut 0 bases from V and 9 bases from J, with 9 bases between. Germline V gene sequence: CDR1 GTSNPN, CDR2 SVGIG (reference sequence). The CDR3 contains 12 residues. The CDR3 spells CAWSVGPIIQYF. In nucleotides, the CDR3 is TGTGCCTGGAGTGTTGGCCCGATCATTCAGTACTTC.

The J gene is TRBJ1-5, the V gene TRBV14, with 7 bases lining up with TRBD1. CDR1 is SGHDN and CDR2 is FVKESK in the germline V gene. The CDR3 sequence is 14 residues long. The trim removed 4 bases at V and 2 bases at J, leaving 2 bases unmatched. This CDR3 is CASSRTGGNQPQHF. The CDR3 region has the DNA TGTGCCAGCAGCCGCACAGGGGGCAATCAGCCCCAGCATTTT.

This clone has a handful of counts. The CDR3 nucleotides read TGTGCCAGCTCCCAAAATGGACTGAATGAGCAGTTCTTC. This sequence encodes CASSQNGLNEQFF. The chain couples TRBV18 to TRBJ2-1; tentative D call: TRBD2 (5 bases). The V end lost 6 bases, the J end lost 7 bases, and 13 bases lay between the germline ends. This CDR3 is 13 amino acids long. Germline loops: CDR1 KGHSH, CDR2 LQKENI.

The CDR3 loop is CASSATGTGAREETQYF. In DNA form, the CDR3 reads TGTGCCAGCAGTGCCACCGGGACAGGGGCTAGAGAAGAGACCCAGTACTTC. The V and J genes are TRBV25-1 and TRBJ2-5, with 10 positions matching TRBD1. V lost 4 bases to trimming and J lost 3 bases; unmatched junction nucleotides: 11. From germline, CDR1 is MGHDK and CDR2 SYGVNS. This CDR3 has 17 amino acids.

The chain carries TRBV5-6 and TRBJ2-1; D possibly corresponds to TRBD2 (5 bases). Deletions cut 4 bases from V and 3 bases from J, with 8 bases between. The germline CDR1 and CDR2 sequences are SGHDT and YYEEEE. The CDR3 sequence is 13 residues long. The CDR3 loop is CASSPRDYNEQFF. As DNA, the CDR3 is TGTGCCAGCAGCCCCCGGGACTACAATGAGCAGTTCTTC.

This chain connects TRBV19 to TRBJ2-1; the match to TRBD1 covers 7 bases. The CDR3 runs to 15 residues. From germline, CDR1 is LNHDA and CDR2 SQIVND (reference sequence). V lost 1 base and J lost 7; bases outside the gene matches: 7. Here the CDR3 reads CASSIAGGTWNEQFF. DNA of the CDR3: TGTGCCAGTAGTATAGCAGGGGGTACCTGGAATGAGCAGTTCTTC.

V is TRBV7-9 and J is TRBJ1-2, with 8 bases that match TRBD1. This CDR3 region has 15 residues. V dropped 5 bases and J dropped 4; count of bases not matched to a gene: 9. Germline V CDR1 and CDR2: SEHNR, FQNEAQ (reference sequence). The CDR3 here is CASSPRRGHSYGYTF. CDR3 DNA sequence: TGTGCCAGCAGCCCGCGCAGGGGGCATAGCTATGGCTACACCTTC. The variable domain in full, completed from reference TRBV7-9 and TRBJ1-2, reads DTGVSQNPRHKITKRGQNVTFRCDPISEHNRLYWYRQTLGQGPEFLTYFQNEAQLEKSRLLSDRFSAERPKGSFSTLEIQRTEQGDSAMYLCASSPRRGHSYGYTFGSGTRLTVV.

The chain employs TRBV7-3 and TRBJ2-1; D is possibly TRBD2 (6 bases). The CDR3 contains 14 residues. Germline CDR1 and CDR2: SGHTA and FQGTGA. The germline V and J ends were trimmed by 5 bases and 5 bases, with 13 bases remaining between them. The CDR3 loop is CASSPEGPDNEQFF. As DNA, the CDR3 is TGTGCCAGCAGCCCGGAGGGCCCAGACAATGAGCAGTTCTTC.

V usage is TRBV5-8 and J usage is TRBJ2-3, with 12 bases fitting TRBD2. This CDR3 spans 16 amino acids. Trimming took 2 bases from V and 6 from J; bases not matched to a gene: 7. The germline CDR1 and CDR2 sequences are SGHTS and YDEGEE. For the CDR3, the DNA is TGTGCCAGCAGCTTAACTCGACTAGCGGGGGTGGATACGCAGTATTTT. Translation: CASSLTRLAGVDTQYF.

The rearrangement links TRBV6-5 to TRBJ1-1, with 7 positions matching TRBD1. Trimming cost V 4 bases and J 11 bases; bases outside gene matches: 7. Germline V gene data show CDR1 as MNHEY and CDR2 as SVGAGI. The CDR3 totals 12 residues. CDR3 sequence: CASSSSQGTAFF. The CDR3 region has the DNA TGTGCCAGCAGTTCTTCACAGGGGACTGCTTTCTTT.

V usage is TRBV27 and J usage is TRBJ2-7; D gene unclear. V lost 5 bases and J 5 bases, leaving 13 bases between the germline ends. CDR3 length: 13 residues. The germline CDR1 and CDR2 sequences are MNHEY and SMNVEV (reference sequence). In nucleotides, the CDR3 is TGTGCCAGCAGTCCCCCGGAGCGTCACGAGCAGTACTTC. This codes for CASSPPERHEQYF.

A word on this clone: A read error may account for a junction end that differs from germline. J is TRBJ1-1 and V is TRBV2; D not resolved. Germline lookup yields CDR1 SNHLY and CDR2 FYNNEI. The CDR3 length is 15 residues. CDR3 coding DNA: TGTGCCAGCTGTGAGTTCTCACTCTCCTGGACTGAAGCTTTCTTT. It translates to CASCEFSLSWTEAFF. Drawing the rest from reference TRBV2 and TRBJ1-1, the complete variable domain is EPEVTQTPSHQVTQMGQEVILRCVPISNHLYFYWYRQILGQKVEFLVSFYNNEISEKSEIFDDQFSVERPDGSNFTLKIRSTKLEDSAMYFCASCEFSLSWTEAFFGQGTRLTVV.

This rearrangement joins TRBV11-3 to TRBJ2-2; 9 bases agree with TRBD1. V dropped 7 bases and J dropped 0; count of bases not matched to a gene: 18. Germline values: CDR1 SGHNT, CDR2 YENEEA. This CDR3 has 20 amino acids. CDR3 in DNA: TGTGCCAGCACGCCCCCTAGGGCAAACAGGGGGCCAGCGAACACCGGGGAGCTGTTTTTT. It encodes CASTPPRANRGPANTGELFF.

V and J are TRBV6-6 and TRBJ1-1; D unresolved. The V gene lost 2 bases and the J gene lost 11 bases, with 12 bases spanning the gap. Germline loops: CDR1 MNHNY, CDR2 SVGAGI (reference sequence). The CDR3 is 12 residues long. The DNA for the CDR3 is TGTGCCAGCAGTTACGCCACAAGTAATGCTTTCTTT. It translates to CASSYATSNAFF.

The J gene is TRBJ1-6, the V gene TRBV25-1, with a tentative D call TRBD1 (6 bases). The CDR3 runs to 14 residues. Looked up from germline, CDR1 is MGHDK and CDR2 is SYGVNS. V lost 5 bases and J lost 8, with 13 bases in between. The DNA for the CDR3 is TGTGCCAGCAGTAACAGGGCCTGGGATTCACCCCTCCACTTT. This sequence encodes CASSNRAWDSPLHF.

V is TRBV10-3 and J is TRBJ2-1, with TRBD2 as a possible D gene (5 bases). CDR3 size: 15 residues. Germline CDR1 reads ENHRY; CDR2 reads SYGVKD. Trimming left V 3 bases short and J 4 bases short, with 13 bases between. The CDR3 loop reads CAISDASTRYNEQFF. CDR3 nucleotide sequence: TGTGCCATCAGTGATGCTTCCACTAGGTACAATGAGCAGTTCTTC.

V is TRBV4-3 and J is TRBJ2-3, with a weak D call TRBD1 (5 bases). The germline V and J ends were trimmed by 1 base and 5 bases, with 13 bases remaining between them. Germline V CDR1 and CDR2: LGHNA, YSLEER. This CDR3 region has 15 residues. CDR3 bases: TGCGCCAGCAGCCAAGTTAGGACACACCAAGATACGCAGTATTTT. Protein sequence: CASSQVRTHQDTQYF.

CDR3 DNA sequence: TGTGCCAGCAGCTCTACCTGGACACACGACACAGATACGCAGTATTTT. Translated, it gives CASSSTWTHDTDTQYF. The genes are TRBV9 and TRBJ2-3; weak D call: TRBD1 (5 bases). Germline loops: CDR1 SGDLS, CDR2 YYNGEE. The CDR3 is 16 residues long. Trimming pared 4 bases from V and 2 bases from J, leaving 17 bases between.

The rearrangement links TRBV28 to TRBJ2-4, with D tentatively TRBD2 (6 bases). The V end lost 3 bases, the J end lost 0 bases, and 6 bases lay between the germline ends. The germline CDR1 and CDR2 sequences are MDHEN and SYDVKM. This CDR3 contains 14 residues. The CDR3 spells CASSLGGAKNIQYF. The CDR3 bases are TGTGCCAGCAGTTTGGGGGGAGCCAAAAACATTCAGTACTTC. The variable domain in full, with the rest retrieved from reference TRBV28 and TRBJ2-4, is DVKVTQSSRYLVKRTGEKVFLECVQDMDHENMFWYRQDPGLGLRLIYFSYDVKMKEKGDIPEGYSVSREKKERFSLILESASTNQTSMYLCASSLGGAKNIQYFGAGTRLSVL.

This clone was seen a handful of times. This chain uses TRBV10-1 with TRBJ2-2, with D maybe TRBD2 (6 bases). Between the trimmed V and J ends, which lost 6 bases and 6 bases, there was a span of 11 bases. Germline CDR1 and CDR2: WNHNN and SYGVQD (reference sequence). The CDR3 runs 13 residues. CDR3 DNA sequence: TGCGCCAGCAGGCGGGGTTTTTCCGGGGAGCTGTTTTTT. Translated, it gives CASRRGFSGELFF.

The CDR3 DNA follows: TGCAGTGCTAGAGCGGTCTACGAGCAGTACTTC. Translation: CSARAVYEQYF. This chain links TRBV20-1 with TRBJ2-7, with unresolved D. The germline V and J ends were trimmed by 1 base and 3 bases, with 4 bases remaining between them. Germline CDR1 is DFQATT and CDR2 is SNEGSKA (reference sequence). The CDR3 covers 11 residues.

The CDR3 sequence is CASKQGPTEAFF. The CDR3 DNA sequence: TGTGCCAGCAAACAGGGCCCCACTGAAGCTTTCTTT. The chain recombines TRBV2 with TRBJ1-1; TRBD1 is a possible D gene (6 bases). CDR3 length equals 12 residues. Germline loops: CDR1 SNHLY, CDR2 FYNNEI. V was trimmed by 7 bases and J by 4 bases, leaving 10 bases between them. Variable domain in full (rest from reference TRBV2 and TRBJ1-1): EPEVTQTPSHQVTQMGQEVILRCVPISNHLYFYWYRQILGQKVEFLVSFYNNEISEKSEIFDDQFSVERPDGSNFTLKIRSTKLEDSAMYFCASKQGPTEAFFGQGTRLTVV.

The chain has TRBV5-6 and TRBJ2-7; D is unresolved. Looked up from germline, CDR1 is SGHDT and CDR2 is YYEEEE. The CDR3 runs to 11 residues. V was pared by 2 bases and J by 5 bases, with 5 bases between. The DNA for the CDR3 is TGTGCCAGCAGCTTACCTAACGAGCAGTACTTC. Translated: CASSLPNEQYF.

This chain links TRBV6-5 with TRBJ2-1; no firm D call. CDR1 is MNHEY and CDR2 is SVGAGI in the germline V gene. Trimming stripped 0 bases from V and 6 bases from J, with 6 bases between. The CDR3 runs to 13 residues. In DNA form, the CDR3 reads TGTGCCAGCAGTTACTCGAGGTCCAATGAGCAGTTCTTC. It yields the protein CASSYSRSNEQFF.

This chain links TRBV2 with TRBJ2-5; 14 bases align to TRBD2. Germline values: CDR1 SNHLY, CDR2 FYNNEI. Trimming took 8 bases from V and 4 from J; bases not matched to a gene: 15. This CDR3 is built from 18 residues. CDR3 nucleotide sequence: TGTGCCAGCCGGGCCGGGACTAGCGGGGGAGATGCGGGAGAGACCCAGTACTTC. Translating gives CASRAGTSGGDAGETQYF.

The genes are TRBV28 and TRBJ1-2, with TRBD1 identical over 9 bases. Trimming removed 4 bases from V and 13 bases from J; junction bases left unmatched: 19. The germline gives CDR1 MDHEN, CDR2 SYDVKM. The CDR3 is 16 amino acids. As DNA, the CDR3 is TGTGCCAGCAGTTCTCCCGGGACAGGGTCAGGTTTAAGAGGCACCTTC. This codes for CASSSPGTGSGLRGTF.